These 10 T cell receptor beta chains came from one sample sequenced in a study of CD8+CD57+ T cells in acquired aplastic anemia. According to the study, genomic DNA was the template for TCR beta VDJ and CDR3 profiling. In TCRdb, the reads were re-called with MiXCR into one record per CDR3 protein. The data contain roughly 180,000 distinct CDR3 sequences, less than 65% of them singletons. Patients selected for sequencing had displayed CD8+CD57+ cell expansion by flow cytometry. Specimen: sorted CD4+, CD8+, or CD8+CD57+ T cells (not recorded which) from PBMCs. These receptors originate from a human donor with aplastic anemia.

The chain joins TRBV12-3 or TRBV12-4 to TRBJ1-5; D is undetermined. The CDR3 runs 14 residues. The germline V and J ends were trimmed by 2 bases and 4 bases, with 9 bases remaining between them. CDR3 nucleotide sequence: TGTGCCAGCAGTTTACAGGCAGGAAATCAGCCCCAGCATTTT. It encodes CASSLQAGNQPQHF.

This chain connects TRBV20-1 to TRBJ1-1; 8 positions match TRBD1. Trimming cost V 6 bases and J 4 bases; bases outside gene matches: 19. Germline-derived CDR1 and CDR2 are DFQATT and SNEGSKA (reference sequence). This CDR3 is built from 17 residues. The CDR3 DNA reads as TGCAGTGCGACGAGCTCCGGGACAGGTGTAACTCGCACTGAAGCTTTCTTT. Translated: CSATSSGTGVTRTEAFF.

This clonotype was observed at least ten times. The chain is built from TRBV2 and TRBJ1-2; D not resolved. V lost 7 bases, J lost 5 bases, and 17 bases lay in between. Germline CDR1 is SNHLY and CDR2 is FYNNEI. This CDR3 has 14 amino acids. The DNA of the CDR3 is TGTGCCAGCAACGGGGTCTACTTCACGTATGGCTACACCTTC. Translated, it gives CASNGVYFTYGYTF.

This clonotype has ten or more counts. The chain is built from TRBV20-1 and TRBJ1-2, with D hard to call. The CDR3 contains 14 residues. The V gene lost 4 bases and the J gene lost 2 bases, with 14 bases spanning the gap. Germline CDR1 reads DFQATT; CDR2 reads SNEGSKA (reference sequence). DNA for the CDR3: TGCAGTGCTAAGATTCGGATGTCCAACTATGGCTACACCTTC. Residues: CSAKIRMSNYGYTF.

At least ten counts were recorded for this clonotype. The chain recombines TRBV19 with TRBJ1-1; TRBD1 matches 8 bases. V lost 9 bases to trimming and J lost 4 bases; unmatched junction nucleotides: 7. The germline V gene encodes CDR1 LNHDA and CDR2 SQIVND (reference sequence). CDR3 length equals 13 residues. CDR3 protein: CASRFQGATEAFF. For the CDR3, the DNA is TGTGCCAGCCGATTTCAGGGGGCCACTGAAGCTTTCTTT. Full variable domain (rest looked up from reference TRBV19 and TRBJ1-1): DGGITQSPKYLFRKEGQNVTLSCEQNLNHDAMYWYRQDPGQGLRLIYYSQIVNDFQKGDIAEGYSVSREKKESFPLTVTSAQKNPTAFYLCASRFQGATEAFFGQGTRLTVV.

This clonotype was counted once. DNA of the CDR3: TGTGCCAGCAGCTTACTAGCGGGGTGGGATGAGCAGTTCTTC. Protein sequence: CASSLLAGWDEQFF. This sequence joins TRBV7-8 and TRBJ2-1; 9 bases match TRBD2. This CDR3 has 14 amino acids. V lost 2 bases to trimming and J lost 8 bases; unmatched junction nucleotides: 4. Germline CDR1 SGHVS, CDR2 FQNEAQ.

This clonotype was seen more than once but under ten times. This chain uses TRBV28 with TRBJ1-3, with a weak D call TRBD1 (5 bases). Per germline, CDR1 MDHEN and CDR2 SYDVKM. The CDR3 contains 15 residues. Trimming stripped 4 bases from V and 9 bases from J, with 19 bases between. CDR3 region: CASSSVTREFGTIYF. DNA of the CDR3: TGTGCCAGCAGTTCGGTTACCAGGGAATTTGGCACCATATATTTT.

The chain carries TRBV15 and TRBJ2-1, with TRBD2 as a possible D gene (6 bases). CDR1 is LNHNV, CDR2 YYDKDF, per germline (reference sequence). The length of the CDR3 is 12 residues. Trimming stripped 9 bases from V and 6 bases from J, with 12 bases between. CDR3 bases: TGTGCCACACGGGAGCGGGCCAATGAGCAGTTCTTC. It is translated as CATRERANEQFF.

This chain joins TRBV7-6 and TRBJ2-1; 8 bases match TRBD2. Germline V gives CDR1 SGHVS, CDR2 FNYEAQ. The CDR3 contains 15 residues. V gave up 5 bases and J gave up 8 bases; unmatched junction bases: 11. The CDR3 nucleotides read TGTGCCAGCAGCAGCCGAGGCAGCGGGGGCTATGAGCAGTTCTTC. This sequence encodes CASSSRGSGGYEQFF.

The chain joins TRBV7-2 to TRBJ1-2; D is undetermined. Trimming left V 3 bases short and J 6 bases short, with 5 bases between. From germline, CDR1 is SGHTA and CDR2 FQGNSA. The CDR3 is 11 residues long. The CDR3: CASSFIHGYTF. The CDR3 DNA is TGTGCCAGCAGCTTTATCCATGGCTACACCTTC.